The present T cell receptor (beta chain) was sequenced within a study of blood T cell repertoires in COVID-19. Concerning this clone: The sample contains more than one DNA sequence encoding this CDR3.

Germline V CDR1 and CDR2: MGHRA, YSYEKL. V gave up 0 bases and J gave up 0 bases, with 9 bases separating them. The CDR3 contains 17 residues. Data came from immunoSEQ multiplex PCR; TCRdb stores just in-frame clones and leaves some out. There are some 200,000 clones in the sample; 82% occur only once, and 4.5% to 5.5% lies in the top ten. The sample taken for sequencing was peripheral blood. This clonotype was obtained from a woman aged 70-85 years with COVID-19, enrolled during active disease. The chain has TRBV4-1 and TRBJ1-6; maybe TRBD1 (6 bases). The CDR3 DNA follows: TGCGCCAGCAGCCAAGATACAGGGAGCTCCTATAATTCACCCCTCCACTTT. Its translation is CASSQDTGSSYNSPLHF.